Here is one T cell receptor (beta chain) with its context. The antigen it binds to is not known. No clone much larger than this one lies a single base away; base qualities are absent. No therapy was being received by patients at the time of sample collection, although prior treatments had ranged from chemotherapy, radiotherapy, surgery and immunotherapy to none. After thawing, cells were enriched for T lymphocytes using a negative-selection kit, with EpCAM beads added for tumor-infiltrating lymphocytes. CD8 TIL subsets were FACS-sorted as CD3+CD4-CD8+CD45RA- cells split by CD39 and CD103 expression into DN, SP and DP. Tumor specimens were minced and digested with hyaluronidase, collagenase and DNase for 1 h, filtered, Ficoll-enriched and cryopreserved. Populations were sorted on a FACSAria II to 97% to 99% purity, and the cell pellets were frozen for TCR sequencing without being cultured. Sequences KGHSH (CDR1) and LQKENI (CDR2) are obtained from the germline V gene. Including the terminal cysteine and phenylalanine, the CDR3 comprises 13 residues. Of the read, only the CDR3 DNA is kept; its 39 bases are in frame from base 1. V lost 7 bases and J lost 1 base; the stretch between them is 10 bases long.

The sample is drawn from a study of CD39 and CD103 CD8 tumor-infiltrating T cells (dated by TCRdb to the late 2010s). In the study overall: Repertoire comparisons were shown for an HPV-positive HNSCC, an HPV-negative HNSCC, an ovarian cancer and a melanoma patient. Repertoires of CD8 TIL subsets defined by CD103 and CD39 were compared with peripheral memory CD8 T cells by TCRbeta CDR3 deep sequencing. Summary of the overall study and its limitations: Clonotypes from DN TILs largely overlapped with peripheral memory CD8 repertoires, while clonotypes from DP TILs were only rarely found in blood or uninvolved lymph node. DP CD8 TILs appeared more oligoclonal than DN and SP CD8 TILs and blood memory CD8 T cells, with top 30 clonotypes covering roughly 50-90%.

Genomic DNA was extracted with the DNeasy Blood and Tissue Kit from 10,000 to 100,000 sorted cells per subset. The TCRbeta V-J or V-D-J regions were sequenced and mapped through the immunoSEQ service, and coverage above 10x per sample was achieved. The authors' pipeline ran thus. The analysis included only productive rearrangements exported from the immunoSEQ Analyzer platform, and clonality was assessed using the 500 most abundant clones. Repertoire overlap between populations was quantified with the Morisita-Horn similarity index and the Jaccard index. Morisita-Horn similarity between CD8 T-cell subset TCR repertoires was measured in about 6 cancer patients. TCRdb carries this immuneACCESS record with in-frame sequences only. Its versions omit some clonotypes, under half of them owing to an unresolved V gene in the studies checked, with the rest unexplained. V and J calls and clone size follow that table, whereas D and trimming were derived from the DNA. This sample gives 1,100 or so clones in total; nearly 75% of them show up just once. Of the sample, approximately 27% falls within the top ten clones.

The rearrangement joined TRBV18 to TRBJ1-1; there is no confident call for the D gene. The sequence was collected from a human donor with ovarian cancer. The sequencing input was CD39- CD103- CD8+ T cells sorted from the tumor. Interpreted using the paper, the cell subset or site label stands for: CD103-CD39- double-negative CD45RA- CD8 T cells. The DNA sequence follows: TGTGCCAGCTTAAATCGGGGGAACACTGAAGCTTTCTTT. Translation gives CASLNRGNTEAFF.